A single sample gave rise to the 20 T cell receptor beta chains below, sequenced in a study of cytomegalovirus exposure and HLA in healthy donors. PCR primers comprised 60 Vbeta and 13 Jbeta primers. The data were produced by immunoSEQ multiplex PCR, yet TCRdb's version contains in-frame clones alone and is incomplete. The table includes under 200,000 clones, roughly 80% detected once. Input material: PBMCs. The receptors were sampled from a woman under 30 in good health and CMV-seronegative.

The rearrangement links TRBV13 to TRBJ2-7, with D unclear. The V gene lost 5 bases and the J gene lost 6 bases, with 17 bases spanning the gap. Germline loops: CDR1 PRHDT, CDR2 FYEKMQ (reference sequence). This CDR3 spans 14 amino acids. Here the CDR3 DNA reads TGTGCCAGCAGCAGAGGTCTTCGGAGCGCCGAGCAGTACTTC. This encodes CASSRGLRSAEQYF.

This chain joins TRBV15 and TRBJ2-2, with 8 bases that match TRBD1. This CDR3 has 14 amino acids. The V segment lost 2 bases and the J segment 6 bases; nucleotides outside the gene matches: 2. Germline CDR1 LNHNV, CDR2 YYDKDF (reference sequence). The CDR3 spells CATSRQQGAGELFF. Written as DNA, the CDR3 is TGTGCCACCAGCAGACAACAGGGGGCCGGGGAGCTGTTTTTT.

This clone was detected only a few times. Germline is not matched at one junction end, which may reflect a read error. The chain is built from TRBV27 and TRBJ1-2; D uncertain. The germline CDR1 and CDR2 sequences are MNHEY and SMNVEV (reference sequence). The CDR3 has 14 residues. DNA of the CDR3: TGTGCCAGCAGAGTCGGCGGCCAGCACTATGACTACACCTTC. As protein: CASRVGGQHYDYTF.

The chain is built from TRBV7-3 and TRBJ2-1; 7 positions match TRBD2. In germline, CDR1 is SGHTA, CDR2 FQGTGA. With 1 base clipped from V and 6 bases from J, the junction kept 6 bases outside the gene matches. The CDR3 is 15 residues long. CDR3 nucleotides: TGTGCCAGCAGCTTAATGGCTAGCGGCCTCAATGAGCAGTTCTTC. Translated, it gives CASSLMASGLNEQFF.

The rearrangement uses TRBV19 and TRBJ2-2, with a possible D match to TRBD2 (6 bases). V gave up 3 bases and J gave up 0 bases, with 11 bases separating them. Germline values: CDR1 LNHDA, CDR2 SQIVND (reference sequence). This CDR3 has 16 residues. The CDR3 coding sequence is TGTGCCAGTAGTATGCCGGCGGGGACGAACACCGGGGAGCTGTTTTTT. Amino acid sequence: CASSMPAGTNTGELFF.

The chain recombines TRBV21-1 with TRBJ2-5; the table assigns TRBD2, which was not confirmed against the DNA. TRBV21-1 represents a pseudogene. The CDR3 runs to 16 residues. CDR3 nucleotides: TGTGCCAGCAGCGCCCGGGGTCATCTTGCCGAGGAGACCCAGTACTTC. The encoded protein is CASSARGHLAEETQYF.

The chain uses TRBV7-8 and TRBJ1-5; D not certain. The CDR3 runs 16 residues. CDR1 is SGHVS, CDR2 FQNEAQ, per germline. The V end was cut by 2 bases, the J end by 2 bases, with 13 bases between. CDR3 coding DNA: TGTGCCAGCAGCTTACAACAGACTATGGGCAATCAGCCCCAGCATTTT. The encoded protein is CASSLQQTMGNQPQHF.

The chain is built from TRBV27 and TRBJ2-1; 8 bases are shared with TRBD1. Germline loops: CDR1 MNHEY, CDR2 SMNVEV (reference sequence). This CDR3 contains 16 residues. After removal of 2 bases from V and 2 bases from J, the junction contained 5 bases not matched to a gene. CDR3 region: CASSLRPGQAYNEQFF. The CDR3 DNA sequence: TGTGCCAGCAGTTTACGTCCGGGACAGGCCTACAATGAGCAGTTCTTC.

The chain has TRBV6-4 and TRBJ2-1; 10 bases align to TRBD2. This CDR3 is 16 amino acids long. Trimming took 0 bases from V and 7 from J; bases not matched to a gene: 6. From germline, CDR1 is MRHNA and CDR2 SNTAGT. DNA of the CDR3: TGTGCCAGCAGTGACTCCCAAGCGGGAGGGCCAAATGAGCAGTTCTTC. This encodes CASSDSQAGGPNEQFF.

V is TRBV5-1 and J is TRBJ1-1; TRBD1 is a possible D gene (5 bases). Germline-derived CDR1 and CDR2 are SGHRS and YFSETQ. With 1 base removed from V and 2 bases from J, the gap between germline ends came to 9 bases. This CDR3 has 14 residues. This chain's CDR3 is CASSLFGGNTEAFF. In DNA form, the CDR3 reads TGCGCCAGCAGCTTGTTCGGGGGTAACACTGAAGCTTTCTTT.

This clone turned up a few times. The V gene is TRBV6-4, the J gene TRBJ2-1; D is possibly TRBD1 (5 bases). The V end was cut by 0 bases, the J end by 4 bases, with 10 bases between. CDR1 and CDR2 (germline): MRHNA, SNTAGT. The CDR3 covers 15 residues. CDR3 region: CASSDSMDTYNEQFF. For the CDR3, the DNA is TGTGCCAGCAGTGACTCGATGGACACTTACAATGAGCAGTTCTTC.

The chain is built from TRBV28 and TRBJ2-5, with TRBD1 matching over 12 bases. V lost 6 bases and J lost 1; bases outside the gene matches: 3. Looked up from germline, CDR1 is MDHEN and CDR2 is SYDVKM. The CDR3 has 15 residues. CDR3 nucleotide sequence: TGTGCCAGCAGGGGACAGGGGGCACCCCAAGAGACCCAGTACTTC. Its translation: CASRGQGAPQETQYF.

The chain employs TRBV7-9 and TRBJ1-1, with D perhaps TRBD1 (5 bases). The CDR3 has 14 amino acids. Trimming took 1 base from V and 4 from J, leaving 10 bases between them. Germline CDR1 SEHNR, CDR2 FQNEAQ (reference sequence). The CDR3 coding sequence is TGTGCCAGCAGCTTAGGAGACAGTGGCACTGAAGCTTTCTTT. Protein product: CASSLGDSGTEAFF.

V and J are TRBV5-4 and TRBJ2-7, with 9 bases lining up with TRBD1. CDR1 is SGHNT, CDR2 YYREEE, per germline (reference sequence). V was clipped by 5 bases and J by 4 bases; unmatched bases: 4. The length of the CDR3 is 13 residues. In DNA form, the CDR3 reads TGTGCCAGCAGTACGGGACAGGGATACGAGCAGTACTTC. Translation gives CASSTGQGYEQYF.

The CDR3: CASSLRLGLEQYF. In DNA, the CDR3 is TGTGCCAGCAGCTTAAGGTTGGGCCTGGAGCAGTATTTT. The rearrangement joins TRBV7-3 to TRBJ2-3, with D unresolved. CDR1 is SGHTA, CDR2 FQGTGA, per germline. Between the trimmed V and J ends, which lost 1 base and 11 bases, there was a span of 13 bases. The CDR3 has 13 amino acids.

J is TRBJ1-2 and V is TRBV12-5, with D tentatively TRBD1 (5 bases). V was pared by 6 bases and J by 2 bases, with 16 bases between. Germline values: CDR1 LGHNT, CDR2 FRNRAP. The CDR3 runs to 15 residues. In nucleotides, the CDR3 is TGTGCTAGTGGCTCTACACCCGGGGGGAACTATGGCTACACCTTC. Protein product: CASGSTPGGNYGYTF.

The genes are TRBV7-9 and TRBJ1-4, with D tentatively TRBD1 (6 bases). V lost 4 bases to trimming and J lost 7 bases, with 10 bases between them. The CDR3 is made up of 13 amino acids. CDR1 and CDR2 (germline): SEHNR, FQNEAQ (reference sequence). This CDR3 is CASSSRDIEKLFF. The CDR3 DNA is TGTGCCAGCAGCTCCCGGGACATTGAAAAACTGTTTTTT.

The chain links TRBV2 to TRBJ1-2; D is perhaps TRBD1 (6 bases). In germline, CDR1 is SNHLY, CDR2 FYNNEI. The CDR3 runs 16 residues. Trimming took off 10 bases at V and 3 bases at J, with 24 bases between the two ends. The DNA of the CDR3 is TGTGCCATACTGGGGGAGATTCACAGGGTAGACTATGGCTACACCTTC. Protein: CAILGEIHRVDYGYTF.

The gene calls are TRBV7-2 and TRBJ2-7; TRBD2 matches at 8 bases. CDR3 length: 14 amino acids. V lost 3 bases, J lost 7 bases, and 8 bases stayed unmatched. The germline V gene has CDR1 SGHTA and CDR2 FQGNSA. CDR3 sequence reads: CASSFSGKTLEQYF. The CDR3 nucleotides are TGTGCCAGCAGCTTTAGCGGGAAGACCTTGGAGCAGTACTTC.

The chain has TRBV5-4 and TRBJ1-2; 10 bases are a match to TRBD1. Trimming at V came to 3 bases and at J to 5 bases, leaving 13 bases not matched to a gene. This CDR3 comprises 17 residues. The germline gives CDR1 SGHNT, CDR2 YYREEE (reference sequence). The CDR3 sequence is CASSYGLGDRGPYGYTF. CDR3 DNA: TGTGCCAGCAGCTATGGGCTGGGGGACAGGGGACCTTATGGCTACACCTTC.